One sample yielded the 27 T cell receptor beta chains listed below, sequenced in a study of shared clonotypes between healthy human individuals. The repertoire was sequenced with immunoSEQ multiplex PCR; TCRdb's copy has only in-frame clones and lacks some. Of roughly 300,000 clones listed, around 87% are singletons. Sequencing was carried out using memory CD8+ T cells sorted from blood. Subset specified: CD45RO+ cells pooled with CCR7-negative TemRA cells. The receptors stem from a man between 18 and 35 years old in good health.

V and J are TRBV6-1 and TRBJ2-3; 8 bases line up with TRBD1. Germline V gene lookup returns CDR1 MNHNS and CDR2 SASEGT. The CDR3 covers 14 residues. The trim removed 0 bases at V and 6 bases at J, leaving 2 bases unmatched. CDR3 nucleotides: TGTGCCAGCAGTGAAGCTACAGGGGGGGATACGCAGTATTTT. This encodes CASSEATGGDTQYF.

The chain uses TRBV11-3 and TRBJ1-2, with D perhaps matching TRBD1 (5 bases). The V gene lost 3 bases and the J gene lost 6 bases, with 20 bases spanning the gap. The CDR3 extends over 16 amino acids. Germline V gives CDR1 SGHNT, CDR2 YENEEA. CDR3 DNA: TGTGCCAGCAGCTTTCGGCGGGGACGATTCGATGATGGCTACACCTTC. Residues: CASSFRRGRFDDGYTF. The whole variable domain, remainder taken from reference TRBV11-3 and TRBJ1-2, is EAGVVQSPRYKIIEKKQPVAFWCNPISGHNTLYWYLQNLGQGPELLIRYENEEAVDDSQLPKDRFSAERLKGVDSTLKIQPAELGDSAVYLCASSFRRGRFDDGYTFGSGTRLTVV.

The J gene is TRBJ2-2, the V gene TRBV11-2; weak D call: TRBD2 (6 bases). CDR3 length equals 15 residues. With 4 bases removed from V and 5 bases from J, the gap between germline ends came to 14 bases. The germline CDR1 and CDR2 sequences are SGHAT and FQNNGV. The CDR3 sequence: CASSSVPGVTGELFF. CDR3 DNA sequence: TGTGCCAGCAGCTCGGTGCCGGGAGTTACCGGGGAGCTGTTTTTT.

CDR3 sequence reads: CASSLWLAGAGELFF. CDR3 DNA: TGTGCCAGCAGTTTATGGCTAGCGGGAGCCGGGGAGCTGTTTTTT. The V and J genes are TRBV27 and TRBJ2-2; the match to TRBD2 covers 10 bases. Germline CDR1 is MNHEY and CDR2 is SMNVEV (reference sequence). V lost 1 base, J lost 6 bases, and 2 bases stayed unmatched. This CDR3 spans 15 amino acids.

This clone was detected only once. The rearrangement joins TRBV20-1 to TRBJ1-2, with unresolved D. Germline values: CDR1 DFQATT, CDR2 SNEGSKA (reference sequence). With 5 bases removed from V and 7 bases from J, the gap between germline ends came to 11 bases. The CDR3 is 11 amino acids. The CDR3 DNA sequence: TGCAGTGCTCCCTGGGATGGTGGCTACACCTTC. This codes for CSAPWDGGYTF.

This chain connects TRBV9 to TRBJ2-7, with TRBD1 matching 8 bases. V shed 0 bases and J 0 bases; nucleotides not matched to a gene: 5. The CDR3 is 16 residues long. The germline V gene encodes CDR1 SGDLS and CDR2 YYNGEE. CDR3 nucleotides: TGTGCCAGCAGCGTAGGCCGGGACAGGCCCTCCTACGAGCAGTACTTC. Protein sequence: CASSVGRDRPSYEQYF.

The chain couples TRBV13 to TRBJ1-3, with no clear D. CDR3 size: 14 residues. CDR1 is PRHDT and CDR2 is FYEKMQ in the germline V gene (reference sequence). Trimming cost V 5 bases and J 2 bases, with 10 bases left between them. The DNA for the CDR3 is TGTGCCAGCAGCATGGACCTTACTGGAAACACCATATATTTT. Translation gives CASSMDLTGNTIYF.

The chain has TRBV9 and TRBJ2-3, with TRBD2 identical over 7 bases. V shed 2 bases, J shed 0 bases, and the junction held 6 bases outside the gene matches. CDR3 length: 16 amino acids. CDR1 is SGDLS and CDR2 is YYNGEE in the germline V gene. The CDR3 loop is CASSVYGGSSTDTQYF. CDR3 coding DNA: TGTGCCAGCAGCGTCTACGGGGGGTCGAGCACAGATACGCAGTATTTT.

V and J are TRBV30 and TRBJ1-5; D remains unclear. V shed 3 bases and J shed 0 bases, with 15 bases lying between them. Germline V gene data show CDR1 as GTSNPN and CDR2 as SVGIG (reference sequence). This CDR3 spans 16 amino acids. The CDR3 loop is CAWREMPGLSNQPQHF. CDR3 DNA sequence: TGTGCCTGGAGGGAAATGCCGGGCCTTAGCAATCAGCCCCAGCATTTT.

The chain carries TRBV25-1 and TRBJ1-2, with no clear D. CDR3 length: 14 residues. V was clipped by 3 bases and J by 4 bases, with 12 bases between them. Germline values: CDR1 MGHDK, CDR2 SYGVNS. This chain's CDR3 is CASSDSPSSYGYTF. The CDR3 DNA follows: TGTGCCAGCAGTGATTCTCCCTCCAGCTATGGCTACACCTTC.

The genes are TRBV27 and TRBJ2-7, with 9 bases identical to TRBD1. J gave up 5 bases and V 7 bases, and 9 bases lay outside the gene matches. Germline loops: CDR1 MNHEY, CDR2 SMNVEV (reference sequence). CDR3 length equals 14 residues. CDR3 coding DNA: TGTGCCAGCAATCCACAGGGGGCAGTCGACGAGCAGTACTTC. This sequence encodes CASNPQGAVDEQYF.

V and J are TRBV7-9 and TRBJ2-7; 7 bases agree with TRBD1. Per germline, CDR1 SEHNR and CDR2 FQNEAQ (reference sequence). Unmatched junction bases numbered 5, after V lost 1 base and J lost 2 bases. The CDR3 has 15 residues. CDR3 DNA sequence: TGTGCCAGCAGCTTAGGTCCAGGGGGAACCTACGAGCAGTACTTC. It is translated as CASSLGPGGTYEQYF.

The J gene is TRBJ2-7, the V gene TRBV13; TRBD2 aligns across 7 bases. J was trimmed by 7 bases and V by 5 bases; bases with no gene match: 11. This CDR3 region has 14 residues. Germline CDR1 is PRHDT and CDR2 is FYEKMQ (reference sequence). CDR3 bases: TGTGCCAGCAGCGACCTAGCGGCCTTGGGGGAGCAGTACTTC. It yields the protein CASSDLAALGEQYF.

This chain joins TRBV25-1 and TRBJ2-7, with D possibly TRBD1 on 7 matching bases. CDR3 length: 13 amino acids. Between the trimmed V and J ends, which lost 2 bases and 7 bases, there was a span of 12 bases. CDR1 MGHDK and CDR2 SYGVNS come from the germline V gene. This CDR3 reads CASSEQGGREQYF. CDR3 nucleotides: TGTGCCAGCAGTGAACAGGGGGGAAGGGAGCAGTACTTC.

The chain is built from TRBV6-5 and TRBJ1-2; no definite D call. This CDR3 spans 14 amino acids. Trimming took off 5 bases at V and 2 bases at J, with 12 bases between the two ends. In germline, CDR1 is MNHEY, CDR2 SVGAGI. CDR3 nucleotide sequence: TGTGCCAGCAGTCCCTGGACTCACAACTATGGCTACACCTTC. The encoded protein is CASSPWTHNYGYTF.

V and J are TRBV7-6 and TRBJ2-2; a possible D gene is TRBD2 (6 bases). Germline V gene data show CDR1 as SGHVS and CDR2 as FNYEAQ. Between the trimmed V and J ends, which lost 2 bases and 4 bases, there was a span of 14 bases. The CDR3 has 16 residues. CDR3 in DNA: TGTGCCAGCAGCTTACCCCGGGAGCGGAGCACCGGGGAGCTGTTTTTT. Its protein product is CASSLPRERSTGELFF.

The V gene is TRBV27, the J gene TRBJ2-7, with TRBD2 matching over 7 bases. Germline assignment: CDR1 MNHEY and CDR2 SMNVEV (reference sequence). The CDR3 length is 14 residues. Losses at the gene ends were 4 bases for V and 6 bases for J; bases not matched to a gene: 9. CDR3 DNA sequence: TGTGCCAGCAGTTCTTACGGACTAGAAAGCGAGCAGTACTTC. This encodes CASSSYGLESEQYF.

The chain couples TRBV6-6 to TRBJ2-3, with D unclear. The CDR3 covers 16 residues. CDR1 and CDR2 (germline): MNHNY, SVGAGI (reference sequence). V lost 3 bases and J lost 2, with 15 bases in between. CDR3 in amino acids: CASSYPHTTHTDTQYF. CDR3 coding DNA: TGTGCCAGCAGTTATCCTCACACGACCCACACAGATACGCAGTATTTT.

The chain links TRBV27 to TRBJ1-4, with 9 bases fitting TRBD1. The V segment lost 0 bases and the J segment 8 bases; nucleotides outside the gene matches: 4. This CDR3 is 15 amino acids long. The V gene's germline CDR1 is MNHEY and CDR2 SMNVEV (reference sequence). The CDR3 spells CASSLSPGTGEKLFF. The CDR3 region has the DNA TGTGCCAGCAGTTTATCGCCCGGGACAGGGGAAAAACTGTTTTTT. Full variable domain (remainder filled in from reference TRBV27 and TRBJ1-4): EAQVTQNPRYLITVTGKKLTVTCSQNMNHEYMSWYRQDPGLGLRQIYYSMNVEVTDKGDVPEGYKVSRKEKRNFPLILESPSPNQTSLYFCASSLSPGTGEKLFFGSGTQLSVL.

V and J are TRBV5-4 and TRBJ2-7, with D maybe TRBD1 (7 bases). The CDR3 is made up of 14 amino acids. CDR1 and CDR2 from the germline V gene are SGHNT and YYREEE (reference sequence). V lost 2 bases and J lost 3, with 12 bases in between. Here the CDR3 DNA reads TGTGCCAGCAGCTTCGGAGGGGGCAGCTACGAGCAGTACTTC. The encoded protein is CASSFGGGSYEQYF.

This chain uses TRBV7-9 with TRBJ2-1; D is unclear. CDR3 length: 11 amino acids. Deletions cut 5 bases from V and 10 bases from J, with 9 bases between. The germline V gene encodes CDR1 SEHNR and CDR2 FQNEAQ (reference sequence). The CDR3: CASSHPVEQFF. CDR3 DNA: TGTGCCAGCAGCCACCCGGTCGAGCAGTTCTTC.

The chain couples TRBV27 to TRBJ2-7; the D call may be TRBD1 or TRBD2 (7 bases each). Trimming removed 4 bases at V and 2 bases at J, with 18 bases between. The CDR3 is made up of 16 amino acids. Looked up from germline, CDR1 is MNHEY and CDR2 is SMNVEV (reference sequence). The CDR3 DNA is TGTGCCAGCAGTTCCCACAGGGGCGGGGGAACCTACGAGCAGTACTTC. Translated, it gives CASSSHRGGGTYEQYF.

The CDR3 region is CASSYHKDYEQYF. CDR3 nucleotides: TGTGCCAGCAGCTACCACAAGGATTACGAGCAGTACTTC. The gene calls are TRBV7-8 and TRBJ2-7; D not certain. Germline CDR1 and CDR2: SGHVS and FQNEAQ. The CDR3 spans 13 residues. V shed 4 bases and J shed 4 bases, with 11 bases lying between them.

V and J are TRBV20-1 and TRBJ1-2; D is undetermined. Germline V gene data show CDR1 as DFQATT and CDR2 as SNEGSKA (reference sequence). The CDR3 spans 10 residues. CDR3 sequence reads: CRGDDVGYTF. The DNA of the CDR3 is TGCAGGGGCGATGATGTGGGCTACACCTTC.

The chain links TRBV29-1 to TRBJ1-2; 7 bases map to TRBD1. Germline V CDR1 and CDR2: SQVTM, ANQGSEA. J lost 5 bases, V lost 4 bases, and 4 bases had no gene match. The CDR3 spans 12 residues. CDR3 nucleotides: TGCAGCGTTGGGGACAGTCTTTATGGCTACACCTTC. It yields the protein CSVGDSLYGYTF.

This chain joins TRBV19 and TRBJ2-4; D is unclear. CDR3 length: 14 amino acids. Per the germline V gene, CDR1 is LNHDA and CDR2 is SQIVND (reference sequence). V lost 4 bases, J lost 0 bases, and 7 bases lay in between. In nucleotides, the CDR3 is TGTGCCAGTAGTAGCGGTGGAGCCAAAAACATTCAGTACTTC. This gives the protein CASSSGGAKNIQYF.

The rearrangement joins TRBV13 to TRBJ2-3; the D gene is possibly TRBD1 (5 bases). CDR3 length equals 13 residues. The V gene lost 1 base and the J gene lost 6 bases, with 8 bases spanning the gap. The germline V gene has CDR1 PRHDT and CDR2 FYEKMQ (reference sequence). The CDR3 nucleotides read TGTGCCAGCAGCTTAGACAGGACCGATACGCAGTATTTT. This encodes CASSLDRTDTQYF.